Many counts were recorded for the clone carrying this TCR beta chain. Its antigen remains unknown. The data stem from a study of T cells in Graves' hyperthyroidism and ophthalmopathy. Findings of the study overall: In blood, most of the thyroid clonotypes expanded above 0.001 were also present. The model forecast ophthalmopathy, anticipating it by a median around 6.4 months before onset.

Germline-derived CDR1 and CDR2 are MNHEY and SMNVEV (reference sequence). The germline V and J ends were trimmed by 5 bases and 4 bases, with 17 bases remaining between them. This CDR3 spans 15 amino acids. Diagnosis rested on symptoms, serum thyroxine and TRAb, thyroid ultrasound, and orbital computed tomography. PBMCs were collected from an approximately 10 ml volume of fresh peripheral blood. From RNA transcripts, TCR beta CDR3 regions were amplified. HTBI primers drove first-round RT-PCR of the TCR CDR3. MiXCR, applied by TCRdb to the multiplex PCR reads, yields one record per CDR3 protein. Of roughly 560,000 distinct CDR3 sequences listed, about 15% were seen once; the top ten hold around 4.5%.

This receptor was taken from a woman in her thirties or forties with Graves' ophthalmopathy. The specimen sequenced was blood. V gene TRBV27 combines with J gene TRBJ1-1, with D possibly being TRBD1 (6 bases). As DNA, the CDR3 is TGTGCCAGCAGTCGGCAGGGGAGGGATGGCACTGAAGCTTTCTTT. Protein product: CASSRQGRDGTEAFF.